This T cell receptor beta chain originates from a study of control samples from healthy donors and cancer patients. The method was immunoSEQ multiplex PCR; TCRdb's version includes in-frame clones alone and lacks a portion of them. This table has about 220,000 clones, around 94% appearing once. CDR1 is SGHVS and CDR2 is FQNEAQ in the germline V gene. With V trimmed by 5 bases and J by 0 bases, 16 bases remained unmatched. The CDR3 consists of 19 residues. This sequence was found in a man over 45 in good health. The chain carries TRBV7-8 and TRBJ1-5; 7 nucleotides match TRBD1. Sequenced: blood. The CDR3 DNA reads as TGTGCCAGCAGCCCCTCGTCGGGACAGAGATATTATAGCAATCAGCCCCAGCATTTT. Amino acid sequence: CASSPSSGQRYYSNQPQHF.